The 8 T cell receptor beta chains in this list originate from one sample, sequenced in a study of cytomegalovirus exposure and HLA in healthy donors. Only in-frame clones appear in the TCRdb table, and some are missing; sequencing was by immunoSEQ multiplex PCR. The sample records about 74,000 clones, about 94% being singletons. Sample: PBMCs. The receptors shown here come from a man aged 18 to 30 in good health and CMV-seropositive.

This clone was observed a single time. The chain has TRBV7-9 and TRBJ2-7; 9 bases agree with TRBD1. CDR3 length: 16 residues. Germline values: CDR1 SEHNR, CDR2 FQNEAQ (reference sequence). The ends lost 5 bases at V and 1 base at J; junction bases unmatched: 9. This chain's CDR3 is CASSPWTGAVSYEQYF. CDR3 coding DNA: TGTGCCAGCAGCCCCTGGACAGGGGCGGTATCCTACGAGCAGTACTTC. Complete variable domain (other parts from reference TRBV7-9 and TRBJ2-7): DTGVSQNPRHKITKRGQNVTFRCDPISEHNRLYWYRQTLGQGPEFLTYFQNEAQLEKSRLLSDRFSAERPKGSFSTLEIQRTEQGDSAMYLCASSPWTGAVSYEQYFGPGTRLTVT.

This clone was counted only a few times. V usage is TRBV11-2 and J usage is TRBJ2-2; 8 bases fit TRBD2. This CDR3 has 16 amino acids. V trimming: 3 bases; J trimming: 5 bases; junction bases outside the gene matches: 8. Germline V gene data show CDR1 as SGHAT and CDR2 as FQNNGV. The CDR3: CASSFLSGSGTGELFF. CDR3 DNA sequence: TGTGCCAGCAGCTTCTTAAGCGGGAGCGGTACCGGGGAGCTGTTTTTT.

The chain links TRBV11-2 to TRBJ2-7; D unclear. V was clipped by 3 bases and J by 2 bases, with 14 bases between them. Germline V CDR1 and CDR2: SGHAT, FQNNGV. The CDR3 totals 15 residues. CDR3 residues: CASSFPSGTPYEQYF. As DNA, the CDR3 is TGTGCCAGCAGCTTCCCCTCTGGCACCCCCTACGAGCAGTACTTC. The variable domain in full, with the rest retrieved from reference TRBV11-2 and TRBJ2-7, is EAGVAQSPRYKIIEKRQSVAFWCNPISGHATLYWYQQILGQGPKLLIQFQNNGVVDDSQLPKDRFSAERLKGVDSTLKIQPAKLEDSAVYLCASSFPSGTPYEQYFGPGTRLTVT.

V usage is TRBV6-1 and J usage is TRBJ2-4; D is ambiguous. Germline lookup yields CDR1 MNHNS and CDR2 SASEGT. V was pared by 1 base and J by 0 bases, with 10 bases between. The CDR3 is 16 amino acids. This CDR3 reads CASSEEGGLAKNIQYF. The CDR3 coding sequence is TGTGCCAGCAGTGAAGAAGGCGGTTTAGCCAAAAACATTCAGTACTTC.

In nucleotides, the CDR3 is TGTGCCAGCAGCTTAAACCCGAGCGGCAATACGCAGTATTTT. Its translation is CASSLNPSGNTQYF. The V and J genes are TRBV7-2 and TRBJ2-3; TRBD2 is a possible D gene (5 bases). V dropped 2 bases and J dropped 7 bases, with 13 bases sitting between them. This CDR3 contains 14 residues. Germline-derived CDR1 and CDR2 are SGHTA and FQGNSA.

The chain carries TRBV11-2 and TRBJ2-5; D might be TRBD1 (6 bases). V was cut by 0 bases and J by 5 bases, with 10 bases left in between. Looked up from germline, CDR1 is SGHAT and CDR2 is FQNNGV. The CDR3 is made up of 14 amino acids. The CDR3 loop is CASSLEGARETQYF. In DNA form, the CDR3 reads TGTGCCAGCAGCTTAGAGGGGGCGAGGGAGACCCAGTACTTC.

The rearrangement links TRBV5-4 to TRBJ2-1; the match to TRBD2 covers 11 bases. Germline CDR1 SGHNT, CDR2 YYREEE (reference sequence). This CDR3 is built from 14 residues. Here the CDR3 reads CAFFSGRAGDEQFF. CDR3 sequence (DNA): TGTGCATTCTTTAGCGGGAGGGCAGGGGATGAGCAGTTCTTC. Based on the CDR3 plus reference TRBV5-4 and TRBJ2-1, the full variable domain is ETGVTQSPTHLIKTRGQQVTLRCSSQSGHNTVSWYQQALGQGPQFIFQYYREEENGRGNFPPRFSGLQFPNYSSELNVNALELDDSALYLCAFFSGRAGDEQFFGPGTRLTVL.

Details on this clone: The sample has other DNA sequences that encode this CDR3 too. The chain employs TRBV5-1 and TRBJ2-3; 10 bases map to TRBD2. The CDR3 contains 15 residues. V shed 5 bases and J 0 bases; nucleotides not matched to a gene: 3. Germline V gene lookup returns CDR1 SGHRS and CDR2 YFSETQ. CDR3 amino acids: CASSRTSGSTDTQYF. The CDR3 nucleotides read TGCGCCAGCAGTAGGACTAGCGGTAGCACAGATACGCAGTATTTT.